The entry below gives a single TCR beta chain sequence along with its context. Measured with immunoSEQ multiplex PCR; TCRdb has only the in-frame clones, and not every one. The repertoire holds approximately 170,000 clones, with around 90% as singletons. The V and J ends lost 3 bases and 2 bases, in that order; junction bases with no gene match: 7. CDR3 length: 16 residues. Germline CDR1 and CDR2: SGHRS and YFSETQ. This entry belongs to a study of T cell responses to AZD1222 COVID-19 vaccine. V usage is TRBV5-1 and J usage is TRBJ2-1, with 8 bases fitting TRBD1. The sample was peripheral blood, taken on day 0 of AZD1222 vaccination. This clonotype originated in an adult in good health. Here the CDR3 reads CASSSTTTGAYNEQFF. In nucleotides, the CDR3 is TGCGCCAGCAGCTCGACGACGACAGGGGCCTACAATGAGCAGTTCTTC.